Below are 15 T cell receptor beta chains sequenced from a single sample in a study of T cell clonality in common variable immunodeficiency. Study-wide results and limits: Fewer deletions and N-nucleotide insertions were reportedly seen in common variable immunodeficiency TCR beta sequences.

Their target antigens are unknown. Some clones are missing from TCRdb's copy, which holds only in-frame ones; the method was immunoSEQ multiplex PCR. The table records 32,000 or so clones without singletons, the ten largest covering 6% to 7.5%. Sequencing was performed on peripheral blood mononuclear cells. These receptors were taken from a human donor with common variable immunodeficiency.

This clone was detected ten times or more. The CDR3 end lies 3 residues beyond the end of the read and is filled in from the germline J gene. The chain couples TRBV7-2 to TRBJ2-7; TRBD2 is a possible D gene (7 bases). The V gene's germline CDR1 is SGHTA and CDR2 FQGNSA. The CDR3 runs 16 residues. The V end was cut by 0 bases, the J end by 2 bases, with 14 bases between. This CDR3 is CASSLARGGMTYEQYF. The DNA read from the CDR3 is TGTGCCAGCAGCTTAGCTAGGGGGGGGATGACCTACGAG.

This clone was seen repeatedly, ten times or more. The DNA read from the CDR3 is TGTGCCTGGGCCCTGACAGTGAATGGC. Translated, it gives CAWALTVNG. The whole CDR3 is CAWALTVNGYTF. The chain is built from TRBV30 and TRBJ1-2; tentatively, D is TRBD1 (5 bases). The CDR3 extends 3 residues past the end of the read, so its final part is completed from the germline J gene. Trimming left V 5 bases short and J 6 bases short, with 13 bases between. Germline loops: CDR1 GTSNPN, CDR2 SVGIG (reference sequence). There are 12 residues in the CDR3.

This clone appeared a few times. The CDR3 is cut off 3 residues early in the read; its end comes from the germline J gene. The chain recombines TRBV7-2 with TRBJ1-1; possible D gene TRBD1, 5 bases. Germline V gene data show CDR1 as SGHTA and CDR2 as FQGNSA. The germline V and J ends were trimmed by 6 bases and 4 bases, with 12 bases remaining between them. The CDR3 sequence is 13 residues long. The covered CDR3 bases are TGTGCCAGCAGGGGGGGTGGGAGCACTGAA. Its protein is CASRGGGSTE. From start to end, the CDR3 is CASRGGGSTEAFF.

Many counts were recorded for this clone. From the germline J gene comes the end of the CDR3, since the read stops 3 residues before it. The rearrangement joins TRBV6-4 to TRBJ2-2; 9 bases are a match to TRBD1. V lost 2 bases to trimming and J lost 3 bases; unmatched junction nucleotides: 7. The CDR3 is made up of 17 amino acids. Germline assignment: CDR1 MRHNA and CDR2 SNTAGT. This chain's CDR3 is CASSDPRDRVDTGELFF. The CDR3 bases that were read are TGTGCCAGCAGTGACCCCCGGGACAGGGTTGACACCGGGGAG.

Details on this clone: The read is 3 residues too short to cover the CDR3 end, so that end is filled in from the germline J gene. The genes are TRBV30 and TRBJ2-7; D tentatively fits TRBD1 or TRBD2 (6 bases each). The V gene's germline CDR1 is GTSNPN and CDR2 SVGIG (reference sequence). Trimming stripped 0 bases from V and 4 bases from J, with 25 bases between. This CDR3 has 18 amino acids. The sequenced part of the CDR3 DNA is TGTGCCTGGAGTGTCGTGTGTGGAGGGGGACATGCGTGGTACGAG. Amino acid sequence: CAWSVVCGGGHAWYE. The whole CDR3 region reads CAWSVVCGGGHAWYEQYF.

The CDR3 is CAWSAPETAGGTQYF. CDR3 DNA, as far as it was read: TGTGCCTGGAGTGCACCCGAGACCGCCGGGGGGACC. The rearrangement links TRBV30 to TRBJ2-5, with D possibly being TRBD2 (6 bases). The CDR3 end falls 3 residues outside the read, so it is completed with the germline J gene. CDR3 size: 15 residues. The V gene lost 1 base and the J gene lost 7 bases, with 19 bases spanning the gap. CDR1 GTSNPN and CDR2 SVGIG come from the germline V gene (reference sequence).

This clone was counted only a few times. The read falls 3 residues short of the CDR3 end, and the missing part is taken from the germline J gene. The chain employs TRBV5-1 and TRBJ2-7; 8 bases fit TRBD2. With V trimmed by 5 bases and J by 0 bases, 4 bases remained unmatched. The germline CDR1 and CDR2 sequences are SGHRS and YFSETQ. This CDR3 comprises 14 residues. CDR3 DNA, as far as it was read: TGCGCCAGCAGGTTAGCGGGGAGCTCCTACGAG. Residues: CASRLAGSSYE. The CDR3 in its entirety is CASRLAGSSYEQYF.

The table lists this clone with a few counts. The sequenced part of the CDR3 DNA is TGTGCCAGCAGTTACTGGGCCCTGGTCAATCAGCCC. It encodes CASSYWALVNQP. The entire CDR3 protein reads CASSYWALVNQPQHF. V and J are TRBV6-2 or TRBV6-3 and TRBJ1-5; D is unclear. From the germline J gene comes the end of the CDR3, since the read stops 3 residues before it. In germline, CDR1 is MNHEY, CDR2 SVGEGT. V shed 1 base and J shed 3 bases, with 10 bases lying between them. The CDR3 loop spans 15 amino acids.

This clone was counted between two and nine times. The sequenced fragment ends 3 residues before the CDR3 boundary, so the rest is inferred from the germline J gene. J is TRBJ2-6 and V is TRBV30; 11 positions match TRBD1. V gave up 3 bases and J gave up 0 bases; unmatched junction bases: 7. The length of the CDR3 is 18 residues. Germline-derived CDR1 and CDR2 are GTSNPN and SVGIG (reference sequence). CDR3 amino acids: CAWRLPGTGGSGANVLTF. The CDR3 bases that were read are TGTGCCTGGAGGTTACCCGGGACAGGGGGCTCTGGGGCCAACGTC.

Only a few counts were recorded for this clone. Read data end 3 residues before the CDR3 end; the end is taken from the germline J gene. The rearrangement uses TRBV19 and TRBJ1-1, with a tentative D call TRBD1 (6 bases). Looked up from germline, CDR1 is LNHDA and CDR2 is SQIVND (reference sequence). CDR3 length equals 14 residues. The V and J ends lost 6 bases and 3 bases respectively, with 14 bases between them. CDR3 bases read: TGTGCCAGTAGGAAGGGGGGGAGGGACACTGAA. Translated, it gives CASRKGGRDTE. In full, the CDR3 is CASRKGGRDTEAFF.

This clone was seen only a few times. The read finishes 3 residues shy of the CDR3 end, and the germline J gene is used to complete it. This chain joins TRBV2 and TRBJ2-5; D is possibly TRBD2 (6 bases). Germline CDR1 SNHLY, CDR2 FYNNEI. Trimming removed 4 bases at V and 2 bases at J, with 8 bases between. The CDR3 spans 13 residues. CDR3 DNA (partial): TGTGCCAGCAGTGGCGGGGTGCAAGAGACC. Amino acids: CASSGGVQET. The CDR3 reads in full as CASSGGVQETQYF.

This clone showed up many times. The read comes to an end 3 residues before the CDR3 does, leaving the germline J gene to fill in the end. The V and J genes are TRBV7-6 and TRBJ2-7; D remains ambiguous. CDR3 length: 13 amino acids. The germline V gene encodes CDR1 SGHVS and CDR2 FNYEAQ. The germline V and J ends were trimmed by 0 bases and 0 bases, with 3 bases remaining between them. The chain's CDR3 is CASSLASSYEQYF. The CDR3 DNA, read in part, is TGTGCCAGCAGCTTAGCCAGCTCCTACGAG.

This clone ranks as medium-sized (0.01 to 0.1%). CDR3 sequence: CSVEQSNTEAFF. CDR3 DNA, as far as it was read: TGCAGCGTTGAGCAGTCGAACACTGAA. The chain is built from TRBV29-1 and TRBJ1-1; D call uncertain. The CDR3 end falls 3 residues outside the read, so it is completed with the germline J gene. V lost 3 bases, J lost 1 base, and 6 bases lay in between. The CDR3 loop spans 12 amino acids. In germline, CDR1 is SQVTM, CDR2 ANQGSEA.

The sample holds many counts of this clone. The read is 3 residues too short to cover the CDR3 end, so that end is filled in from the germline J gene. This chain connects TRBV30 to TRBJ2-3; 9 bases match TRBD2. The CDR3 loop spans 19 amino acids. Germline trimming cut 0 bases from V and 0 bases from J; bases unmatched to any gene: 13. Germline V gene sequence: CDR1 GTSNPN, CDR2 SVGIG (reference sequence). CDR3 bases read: TGTGCCTGGAGTGTACCGGGAGCGGGGGGTATTCCTAGCACAGATACG. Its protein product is CAWSVPGAGGIPSTDT. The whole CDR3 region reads CAWSVPGAGGIPSTDTQYF.

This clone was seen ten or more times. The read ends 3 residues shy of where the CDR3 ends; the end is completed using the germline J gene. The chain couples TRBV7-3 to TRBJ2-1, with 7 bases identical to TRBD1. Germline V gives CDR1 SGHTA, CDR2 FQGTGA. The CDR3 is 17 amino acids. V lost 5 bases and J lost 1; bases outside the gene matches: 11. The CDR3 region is CASSLIPGQSSYNEQFF. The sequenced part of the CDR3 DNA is TGTGCCAGCAGCCTGATACCGGGACAGTCTTCCTACAATGAG.